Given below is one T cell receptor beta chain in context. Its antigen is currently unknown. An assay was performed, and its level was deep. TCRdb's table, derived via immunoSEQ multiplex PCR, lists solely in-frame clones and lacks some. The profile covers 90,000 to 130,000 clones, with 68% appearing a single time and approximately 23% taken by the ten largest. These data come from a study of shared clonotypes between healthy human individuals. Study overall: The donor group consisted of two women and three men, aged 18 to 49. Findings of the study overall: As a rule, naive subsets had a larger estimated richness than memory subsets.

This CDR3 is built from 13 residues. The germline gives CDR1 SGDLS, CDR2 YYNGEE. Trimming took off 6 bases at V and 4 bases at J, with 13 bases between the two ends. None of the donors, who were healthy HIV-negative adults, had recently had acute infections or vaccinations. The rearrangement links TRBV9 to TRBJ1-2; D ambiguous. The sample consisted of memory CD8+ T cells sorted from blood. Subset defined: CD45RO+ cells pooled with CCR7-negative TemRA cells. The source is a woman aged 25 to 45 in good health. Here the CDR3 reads CASNSRKTYGYTF. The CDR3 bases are TGTGCCAGCAACTCAAGAAAGACCTATGGCTACACCTTC.